The sequence of this T cell receptor (beta chain) was determined in a study of T cells expressing NK-cell markers. TCRdb reanalyzed the 5' RACE reads and collapses them to one entry per CDR3 protein, without DNA. The sample's table shows about 460,000 distinct CDR3 sequences. Germline values: CDR1 SGDLS, CDR2 YYNGEE. This CDR3 has 17 residues. Sequenced sample: blood T cells: a sorted CD56 or NKG2C T cell subset, CD4+ or CD8+ T cells, or bulk PBMC T cells (not recorded which). The rearrangement links TRBV9 to TRBJ2-1; the TCRdb D gene call, TRBD2, has no DNA to confirm it. The clonotype was recovered from a woman aged 45-65 years in good health. CDR3 amino acids: CASSDSPGTSGMDEQFF.